This T cell receptor (beta chain) was captured by sequencing in a study of T cells after yellow fever vaccination. Findings of the study overall: Weaker in magnitude, the secondary response showed a faster peak on day 5 versus 15. Almost every vaccine-responding clonotype was undetectable in sorted memory subsets on day 0.

This clonotype was detected many times. CDR3 length: 16 amino acids. Trimming left V 0 bases short and J 4 bases short, with 14 bases between. CDR1 is SGHRS and CDR2 is YFSETQ in the germline V gene. Each CDR3 protein is one row after TCRdb ran MiXCR on the 5' RACE reads. This repertoire shows roughly 15,000 distinct CDR3 sequences, less than 5% found once; its top ten account for more than 0.35%. V and J are TRBV5-1 and TRBJ2-1, with a tentative D call TRBD2 (6 bases). Sequences were derived from PBMCs, either bulk or a sorted T-cell subset (CD4+, CD8+, memory, or dextramer-sorted; not recorded which), sampled 15 days after the yellow fever booster vaccination. The TCR originated in a man under 40 who received the YFV17D yellow fever vaccine. The CDR3 region is CASSLAAGTGYNEQFF. The DNA of the CDR3 is TGCGCCAGCAGCTTGGCGGCCGGGACTGGGTACAATGAGCAGTTCTTC.